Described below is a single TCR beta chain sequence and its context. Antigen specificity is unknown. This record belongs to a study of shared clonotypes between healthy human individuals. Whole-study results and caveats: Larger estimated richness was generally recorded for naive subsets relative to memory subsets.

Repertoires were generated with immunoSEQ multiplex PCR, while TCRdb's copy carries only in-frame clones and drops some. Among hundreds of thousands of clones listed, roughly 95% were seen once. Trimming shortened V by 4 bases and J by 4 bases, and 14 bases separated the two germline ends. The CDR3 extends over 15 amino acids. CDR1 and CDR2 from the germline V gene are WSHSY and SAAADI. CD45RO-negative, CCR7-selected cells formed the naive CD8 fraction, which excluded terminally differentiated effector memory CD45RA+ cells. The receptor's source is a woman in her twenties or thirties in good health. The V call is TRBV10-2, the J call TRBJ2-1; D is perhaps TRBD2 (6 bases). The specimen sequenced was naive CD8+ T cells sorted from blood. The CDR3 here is CASSVVADPYNEQFF. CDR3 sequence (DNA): TGCGCCAGCAGTGTTGTAGCGGACCCATACAATGAGCAGTTCTTC.